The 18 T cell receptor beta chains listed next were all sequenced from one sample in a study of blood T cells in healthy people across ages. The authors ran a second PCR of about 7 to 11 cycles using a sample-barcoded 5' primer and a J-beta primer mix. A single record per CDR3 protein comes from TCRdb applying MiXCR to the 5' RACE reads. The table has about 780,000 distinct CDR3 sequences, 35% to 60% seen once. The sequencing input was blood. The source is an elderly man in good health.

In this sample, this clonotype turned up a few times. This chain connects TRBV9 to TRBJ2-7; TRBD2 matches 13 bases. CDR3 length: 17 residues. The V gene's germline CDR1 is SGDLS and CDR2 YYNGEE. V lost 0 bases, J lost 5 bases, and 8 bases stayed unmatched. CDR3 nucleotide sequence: TGTGCCAGCAGCGTAGGGACTAGCGGGAGTATCCGGCACGAGCAGTACTTC. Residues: CASSVGTSGSIRHEQYF.

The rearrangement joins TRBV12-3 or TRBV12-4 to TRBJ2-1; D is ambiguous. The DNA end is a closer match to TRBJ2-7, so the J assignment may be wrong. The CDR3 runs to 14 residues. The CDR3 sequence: CASQSGSSYNEQYF. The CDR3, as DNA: TGTGCCAGCCAGTCTGGAAGCTCCTACAATGAGCAGTACTTC.

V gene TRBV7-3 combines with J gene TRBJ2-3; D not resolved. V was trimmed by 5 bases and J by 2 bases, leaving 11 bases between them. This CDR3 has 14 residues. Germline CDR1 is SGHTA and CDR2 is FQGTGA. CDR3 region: CASSLQAATDTQYF. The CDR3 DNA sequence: TGTGCCAGCAGCCTTCAGGCGGCCACAGATACGCAGTATTTT.

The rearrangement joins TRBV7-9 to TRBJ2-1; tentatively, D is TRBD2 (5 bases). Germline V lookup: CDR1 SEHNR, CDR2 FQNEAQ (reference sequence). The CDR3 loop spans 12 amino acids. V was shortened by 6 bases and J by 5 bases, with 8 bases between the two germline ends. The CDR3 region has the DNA TGTGCCAGCAGAACTAGTAACAATGAGCAGTTCTTC. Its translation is CASRTSNNEQFF.

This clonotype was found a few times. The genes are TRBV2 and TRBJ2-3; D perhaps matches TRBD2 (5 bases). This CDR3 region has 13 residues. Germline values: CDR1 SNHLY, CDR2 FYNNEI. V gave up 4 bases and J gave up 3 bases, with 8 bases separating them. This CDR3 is CASSGRTTDTQYF. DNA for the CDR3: TGTGCCAGCAGTGGGAGGACTACAGATACGCAGTATTTT.

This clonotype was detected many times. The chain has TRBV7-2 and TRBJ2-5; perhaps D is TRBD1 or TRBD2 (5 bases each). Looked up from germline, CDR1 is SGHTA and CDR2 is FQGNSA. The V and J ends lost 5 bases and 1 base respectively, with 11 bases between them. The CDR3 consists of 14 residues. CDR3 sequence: CASSNGGRQETQYF. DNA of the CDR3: TGTGCCAGCAGCAATGGGGGTCGCCAAGAGACCCAGTACTTC.

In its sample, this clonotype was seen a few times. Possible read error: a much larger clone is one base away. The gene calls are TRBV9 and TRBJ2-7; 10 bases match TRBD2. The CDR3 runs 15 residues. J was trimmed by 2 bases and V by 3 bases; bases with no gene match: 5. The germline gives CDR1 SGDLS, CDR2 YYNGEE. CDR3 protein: CASSGETSGPYEQYF. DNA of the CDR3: TGTGCCAGCAGCGGAGAGACTAGCGGGCCCTACGAGCAGTACTTC.

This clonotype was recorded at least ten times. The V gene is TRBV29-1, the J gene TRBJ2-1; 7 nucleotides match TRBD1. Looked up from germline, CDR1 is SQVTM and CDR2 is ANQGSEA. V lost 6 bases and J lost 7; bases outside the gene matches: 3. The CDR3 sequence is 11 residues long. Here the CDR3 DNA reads TGCAGCGTGTACAGGGGAAATGAGCAGTTCTTC. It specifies CSVYRGNEQFF.

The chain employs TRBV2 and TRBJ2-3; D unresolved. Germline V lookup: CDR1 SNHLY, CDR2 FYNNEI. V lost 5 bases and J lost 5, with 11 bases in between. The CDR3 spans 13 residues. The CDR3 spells CASSLSLGDTQYF. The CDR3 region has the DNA TGTGCCAGCAGTCTCTCTCTAGGAGATACGCAGTATTTT. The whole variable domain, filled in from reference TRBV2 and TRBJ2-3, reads EPEVTQTPSHQVTQMGQEVILRCVPISNHLYFYWYRQILGQKVEFLVSFYNNEISEKSEIFDDQFSVERPDGSNFTLKIRSTKLEDSAMYFCASSLSLGDTQYFGPGTRLTVL.

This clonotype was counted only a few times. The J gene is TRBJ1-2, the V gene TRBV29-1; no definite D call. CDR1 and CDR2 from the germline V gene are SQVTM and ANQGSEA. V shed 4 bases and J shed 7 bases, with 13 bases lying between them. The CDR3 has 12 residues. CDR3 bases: TGCAGCGTTGGAGGGCAGGACCTTGGCTACACCTTC. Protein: CSVGGQDLGYTF.

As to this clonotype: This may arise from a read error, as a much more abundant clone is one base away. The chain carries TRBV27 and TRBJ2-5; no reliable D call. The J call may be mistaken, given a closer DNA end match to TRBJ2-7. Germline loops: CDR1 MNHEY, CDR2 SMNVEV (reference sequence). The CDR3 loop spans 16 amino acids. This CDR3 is CASSIFSGTLGHEQYF. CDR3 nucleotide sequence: TGTGCCAGCAGTATTTTCTCAGGTACCCTTGGGCACGAGCAGTACTTC.

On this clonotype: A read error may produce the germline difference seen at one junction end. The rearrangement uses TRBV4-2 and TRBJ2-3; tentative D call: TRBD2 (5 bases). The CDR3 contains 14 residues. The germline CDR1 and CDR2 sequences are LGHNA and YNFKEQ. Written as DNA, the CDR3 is TGTGTCAGCTCGTCTGGCGGGTACACAGATACGCAGTATTTT. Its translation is CVSSSGGYTDTQYF.

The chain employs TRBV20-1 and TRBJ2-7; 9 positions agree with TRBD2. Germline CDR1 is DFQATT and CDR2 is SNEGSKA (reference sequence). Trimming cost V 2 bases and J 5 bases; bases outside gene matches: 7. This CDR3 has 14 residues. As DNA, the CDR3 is TGCAGTGCTAGACTAGCGGGATCGATAAACGAGCAGTACTTC. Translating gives CSARLAGSINEQYF.

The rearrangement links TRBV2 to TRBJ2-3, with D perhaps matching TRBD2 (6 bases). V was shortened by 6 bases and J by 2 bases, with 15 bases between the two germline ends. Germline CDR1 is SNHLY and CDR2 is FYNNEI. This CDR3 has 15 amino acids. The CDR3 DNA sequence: TGTGCCAGCAGCGGTCTAGCGTCGAACACAGATACGCAGTATTTT. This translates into CASSGLASNTDTQYF.

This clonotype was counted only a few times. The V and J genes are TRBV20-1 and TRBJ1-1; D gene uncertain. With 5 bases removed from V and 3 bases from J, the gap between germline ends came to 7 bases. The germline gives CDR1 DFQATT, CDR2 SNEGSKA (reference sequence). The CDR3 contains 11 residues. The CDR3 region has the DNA TGCAGTGCTGATGGCTACACTGAAGCTTTCTTT. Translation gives CSADGYTEAFF.

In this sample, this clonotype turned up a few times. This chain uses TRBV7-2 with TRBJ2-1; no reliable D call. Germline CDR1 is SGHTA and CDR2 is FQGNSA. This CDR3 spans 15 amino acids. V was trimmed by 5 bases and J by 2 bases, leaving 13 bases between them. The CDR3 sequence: CASSPRRGAYNEQFF. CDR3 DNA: TGTGCCAGCAGCCCACGGAGAGGCGCCTACAATGAGCAGTTCTTC.

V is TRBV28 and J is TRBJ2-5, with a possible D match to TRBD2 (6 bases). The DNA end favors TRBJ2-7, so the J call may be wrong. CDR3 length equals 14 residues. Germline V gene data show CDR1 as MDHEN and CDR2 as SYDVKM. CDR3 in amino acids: CASTFFGGTCEQYF. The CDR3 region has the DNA TGTGCCAGCACCTTCTTCGGGGGAACCTGCGAGCAGTACTTC.

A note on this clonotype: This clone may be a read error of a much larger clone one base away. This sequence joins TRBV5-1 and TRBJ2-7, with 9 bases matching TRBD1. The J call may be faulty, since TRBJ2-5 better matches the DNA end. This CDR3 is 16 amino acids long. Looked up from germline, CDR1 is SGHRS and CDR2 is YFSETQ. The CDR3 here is CASSTRADRGFGTQYF. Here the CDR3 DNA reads TGCGCCAGCAGCACCCGTGCGGACAGGGGTTTTGGGACCCAGTACTTC.